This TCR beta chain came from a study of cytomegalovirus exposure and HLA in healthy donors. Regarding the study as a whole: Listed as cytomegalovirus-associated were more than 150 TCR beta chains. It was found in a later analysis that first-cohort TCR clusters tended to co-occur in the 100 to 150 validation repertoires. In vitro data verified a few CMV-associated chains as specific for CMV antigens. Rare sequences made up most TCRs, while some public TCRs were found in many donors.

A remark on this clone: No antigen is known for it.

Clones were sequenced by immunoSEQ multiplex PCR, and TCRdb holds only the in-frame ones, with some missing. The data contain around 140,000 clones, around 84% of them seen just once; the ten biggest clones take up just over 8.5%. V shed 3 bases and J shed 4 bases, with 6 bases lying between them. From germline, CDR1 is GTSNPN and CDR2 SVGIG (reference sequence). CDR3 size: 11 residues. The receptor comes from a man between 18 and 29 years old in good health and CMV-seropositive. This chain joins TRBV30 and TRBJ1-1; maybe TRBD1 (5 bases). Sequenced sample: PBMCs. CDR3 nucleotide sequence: TGTGCCTGGAGGGGGGGCACTGAAGCTTTCTTT. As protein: CAWRGGTEAFF.